Listed below are T cell receptor beta chains from one sample, sequenced in a study of shared clonotypes between healthy human individuals. This table comes from immunoSEQ multiplex PCR, and its TCRdb copy is limited to in-frame clones, with some not included. The data show about 990,000 clones, around 78% seen once. The sample taken for sequencing was memory CD4+ T cells from PBMCs. Every receptor here comes from a man between 18 and 35 years old in good health. Some clones in this sample may be carry-over from other donors' samples. CDR3s include the opening cysteine and the closing phenylalanine or tryptophan. A D gene is named only where the DNA matches it firmly. Only part of the rows carry a size: once, few, many, or a class if the clone is expanded.

V gene,D gene,J gene,clone size,CDR3 protein,CDR3 DNA
TRBV5-1,TRBD2,TRBJ2-7,once,CASSLVVAGVYEQYF,TGCGCCAGCAGCTTGGTGGTAGCGGGAGTCTACGAGCAGTACTTC
TRBV4-3,TRBD2,TRBJ2-5,-,CASSPAGGREGQETQYF,TGCGCCAGCAGCCCAGCTGGGGGGCGGGAGGGCCAGGAGACCCAGTACTTC
TRBV6-5,-,TRBJ2-5,-,CASSRWALQETQYF,TGTGCCAGCAGTCGCTGGGCCCTCCAAGAGACCCAGTACTTC
TRBV4-1,-,TRBJ2-2,-,CASSQVGGTGELFF,TGCGCCAGCAGCCAAGTAGGGGGGACCGGGGAGCTGTTTTTT
TRBV27,-,TRBJ2-7,-,CASSTNTGYEQYF,TGTGCCAGCAGTACGAATACAGGTTACGAGCAGTACTTC
TRBV30,TRBD1,TRBJ2-2,few,CAWGGDTWTGGAANTGELFF,TGTGCCTGGGGAGGAGATACATGGACAGGGGGCGCCGCGAACACCGGGGAGCTGTTTTTT
TRBV28,TRBD2,TRBJ2-4,-,CASSLPTSGRGVF,TGTGCCAGCAGTCTCCCGACTAGCGGGAGAGGGGTCTTC
TRBV5-1,-,TRBJ2-7,-,CASSLEGVQYF,TGCGCCAGCAGCTTAGAAGGGGTGCAGTACTTC
TRBV7-2,-,TRBJ2-7,-,CASSLGGGYEQYF,TGTGCCAGCAGCTTAGGCGGAGGATACGAGCAGTACTTC
TRBV18,-,TRBJ2-7,-,CASSPANSRLSEQYF,TGTGCCAGCTCACCAGCCAACAGCCGCTTGTCCGAGCAGTACTTC
TRBV28,-,TRBJ1-5,-,CASRPPQEPQHF,TGTGCCAGCAGGCCTCCGCAGGAGCCCCAGCATTTT
TRBV10-3,-,TRBJ1-4,-,CAISAGIENEKLFF,TGTGCCATCAGTGCAGGGATAGAGAATGAAAAACTGTTTTTT
TRBV2,-,TRBJ1-2,-,CASSISGVYGYTF,TGTGCCAGCTCCATCTCAGGGGTCTATGGCTACACCTTC
TRBV19,-,TRBJ1-1,-,CASSGRGQPNTEAFF,TGTGCCAGTAGCGGGAGAGGACAGCCGAACACTGAAGCTTTCTTT
TRBV9,-,TRBJ2-5,-,CASSTPLAGQETQYF,TGTGCCAGCAGCACTCCGTTGGCCGGCCAAGAGACCCAGTACTTC
TRBV5-1,TRBD1,TRBJ1-2,-,CASSSTQGGDYGYTF,TGCGCCAGCAGCTCAACCCAGGGGGGAGACTATGGCTACACCTTC